This entry lists 24 T cell receptor beta chains sequenced from one sample in a study of blood T cell repertoires in COVID-19. Sequenced by immunoSEQ multiplex PCR; TCRdb stores in-frame clones only, minus some. The sample has approximately 160,000 clones; 81% are singletons. Sequenced: peripheral blood. Receptors were obtained from a man in his 60s with active or convalescent COVID-19.

The chain uses TRBV9 and TRBJ2-3; no definite D call. Germline lookup yields CDR1 SGDLS and CDR2 YYNGEE. V lost 3 bases and J 8 bases, leaving 10 bases between the germline ends. The CDR3 is made up of 12 amino acids. CDR3: CASSADSSTQYF. The CDR3 nucleotides read TGTGCCAGCAGCGCAGACTCTAGTACGCAGTATTTT.

V gene TRBV14 combines with J gene TRBJ2-5, with 7 bases that match TRBD2. V trimming: 4 bases; J trimming: 1 base; junction bases outside the gene matches: 6. CDR1 SGHDN and CDR2 FVKESK come from the germline V gene. The CDR3 loop spans 15 amino acids. The CDR3 DNA reads TGTGCCAGCAGCCCGACGACTAGCAGCCAAGAGACCCAGTACTTC. It encodes CASSPTTSSQETQYF.

The J gene is TRBJ2-5, the V gene TRBV5-1, with 8 nucleotides matching TRBD2. Germline V lookup: CDR1 SGHRS, CDR2 YFSETQ. The CDR3 loop spans 15 amino acids. The ends lost 1 base at V and 9 bases at J; junction bases unmatched: 11. This CDR3 is CASSLIGERESPQYF. The CDR3 DNA is TGCGCCAGCAGCTTGATCGGCGAGCGGGAGTCGCCCCAGTACTTC.

The rearrangement links TRBV25-1 to TRBJ2-3; 7 bases are shared with TRBD2. This CDR3 region has 16 residues. Germline V gives CDR1 MGHDK, CDR2 SYGVNS. With 0 bases clipped from V and 0 bases from J, the junction kept 3 bases outside the gene matches. Written as DNA, the CDR3 is TGTGCCAGCAGTGAATATATGGGAGGGAGCACAGATACGCAGTATTTT. It is translated as CASSEYMGGSTDTQYF.

As to this clone: The sample has other DNA sequences that encode this CDR3 too. This sequence joins TRBV6-6 and TRBJ2-7; D remains ambiguous. CDR3 size: 11 residues. Germline V CDR1 and CDR2: MNHNY, SVGAGI (reference sequence). The ends were cut back, 6 bases at V and 1 base at J, with 4 bases in the middle. The CDR3 loop is CASSRSYEQYF. In nucleotides, the CDR3 is TGTGCCAGCAGCAGGTCCTACGAGCAGTACTTC.

This sequence joins TRBV15 and TRBJ2-1; D is perhaps TRBD1 (6 bases). CDR1 LNHNV and CDR2 YYDKDF come from the germline V gene (reference sequence). The CDR3 has 16 residues. Trimming stripped 2 bases from V and 7 bases from J, with 18 bases between. CDR3 coding DNA: TGTGCCACCAGCAGACCGGGACAAGATAATTCTAATGAGCAGTTCTTC. Translated: CATSRPGQDNSNEQFF.

The chain combines TRBV27 with TRBJ1-5; no definite D call. Between the trimmed V and J ends, which lost 10 bases and 0 bases, there was a span of 13 bases. In germline, CDR1 is MNHEY, CDR2 SMNVEV (reference sequence). The CDR3 loop spans 14 amino acids. The CDR3 sequence is CATRRGHSNQPQHF. The CDR3 DNA follows: TGTGCCACCCGACGGGGTCATAGCAATCAGCCCCAGCATTTT.

Worth noting for this clone: The germline gene is not matched at one end of the junction; a read error may be the cause. The chain links TRBV9 to TRBJ2-2, with D maybe TRBD1 (6 bases). Germline CDR1 SGDLS, CDR2 YYNGEE. The CDR3 has 13 residues. The CDR3, as DNA: TGTGCCAGCAGCACTCGGACAGCCGGAGAGCTGTTTTTT. Translation gives CASSTRTAGELFF.

The rearrangement uses TRBV9 and TRBJ1-5; 10 bases are a match to TRBD1. Germline assignment: CDR1 SGDLS and CDR2 YYNGEE. With V trimmed by 0 bases and J by 11 bases, 8 bases remained unmatched. This CDR3 is 15 amino acids long. The CDR3 region has the DNA TGTGCCAGCAGCGTAGCCGGACAGGGGGAAGAGTCCCAGCATTTT. Its translation: CASSVAGQGEESQHF.

The J gene is TRBJ2-5, the V gene TRBV23-1; 7 nucleotides align to TRBD1. TRBV23-1 qualifies as an ORF whose function is uncertain. This CDR3 region has 12 residues. The trim removed 4 bases at V and 5 bases at J, leaving 1 base unmatched. The CDR3 DNA reads TGCGCCAGCAGTCCCAGGGGGGAGACCCAGTACTTC. This codes for CASSPRGETQYF.

This clone was counted a few times. This chain joins TRBV27 and TRBJ2-7; 11 bases align to TRBD1. The CDR3 spans 15 residues. V lost 8 bases and J lost 6; bases outside the gene matches: 12. The germline V gene encodes CDR1 MNHEY and CDR2 SMNVEV (reference sequence). CDR3 residues: CASGRPPGTGGEQYF. The CDR3 DNA is TGTGCCAGCGGACGGCCTCCCGGGACAGGGGGCGAGCAGTACTTC.

As DNA, the CDR3 is TGTGCCAGCAGTGAACCAGGGAACACCGGGGAGCTGTTTTTT. Protein product: CASSEPGNTGELFF. V is TRBV6-1 and J is TRBJ2-2; D unclear. Per germline, CDR1 MNHNS and CDR2 SASEGT. This CDR3 has 14 amino acids. Trimming removed 2 bases from V and 1 base from J, with 5 bases in between.

J is TRBJ1-1 and V is TRBV10-3; perhaps TRBD1 as D (6 bases). Trimming cost V 7 bases and J 0 bases, with 9 bases left between them. The V gene's germline CDR1 is ENHRY and CDR2 SYGVKD. The CDR3 contains 13 residues. The CDR3 is CAITGQMNTEAFF. DNA of the CDR3: TGTGCCATCACCGGACAGATGAACACTGAAGCTTTCTTT.

The J gene is TRBJ2-2, the V gene TRBV18; D perhaps matches TRBD2 (5 bases). Germline V gene lookup returns CDR1 KGHSH and CDR2 LQKENI. CDR3 length: 10 amino acids. V lost 8 bases to trimming and J lost 9 bases, with 7 bases between them. The CDR3 spells CASGERELFF. The CDR3 nucleotides are TGTGCCAGCGGGGAGCGGGAGCTGTTTTTT. The variable domain in full, with the rest retrieved from reference TRBV18 and TRBJ2-2, is NAGVMQNPRHLVRRRGQEARLRCSPMKGHSHVYWYRQLPEEGLKFMVYLQKENIIDESGMPKERFSAEFPKEGPSILRIQQVVRGDSAAYFCASGERELFFGEGSRLTVL.

This clone was counted between two and nine times. This chain links TRBV9 with TRBJ2-7; D perhaps matches TRBD2 (6 bases). Germline CDR1 SGDLS, CDR2 YYNGEE. CDR3 size: 15 residues. The germline V and J ends were trimmed by 0 bases and 10 bases, with 20 bases remaining between them. DNA for the CDR3: TGTGCCAGCAGCGTAGGGGGGACTGCCTCCACGTTCCAGTACTTC. Residues: CASSVGGTASTFQYF.

The chain joins TRBV11-2 to TRBJ1-4; D is undetermined. Between the trimmed V and J ends, which lost 2 bases and 4 bases, there was a span of 11 bases. CDR3 length: 15 amino acids. Per the germline V gene, CDR1 is SGHAT and CDR2 is FQNNGV. This CDR3 reads CASSLTARLNEKLFF. The DNA of the CDR3 is TGTGCCAGCAGCTTAACCGCCCGACTTAATGAAAAACTGTTTTTT. The whole variable domain, remainder taken from reference TRBV11-2 and TRBJ1-4, is EAGVAQSPRYKIIEKRQSVAFWCNPISGHATLYWYQQILGQGPKLLIQFQNNGVVDDSQLPKDRFSAERLKGVDSTLKIQPAKLEDSAVYLCASSLTARLNEKLFFGSGTQLSVL.

The chain combines TRBV7-2 with TRBJ2-1, with 9 bases matching TRBD2. CDR3 length: 16 residues. The V segment lost 5 bases and the J segment 0 bases; nucleotides outside the gene matches: 5. Per germline, CDR1 SGHTA and CDR2 FQGNSA. CDR3 sequence (DNA): TGTGCCAGCAGCAGGCGGGGGGGTTACTCCTACAATGAGCAGTTCTTC. It encodes CASSRRGGYSYNEQFF.

This chain uses TRBV3-1 (or the pseudogene TRBV3-2) with TRBJ2-4, with D hard to call. V dropped 0 bases and J dropped 3 bases, with 6 bases sitting between them. Per germline, CDR1 LGHDT and CDR2 YNNKEL (reference sequence). There are 14 residues in the CDR3. CDR3 nucleotide sequence: TGTGCCAGCAGCCAAGAGGGCCACAAAAACATTCAGTACTTC. The encoded protein is CASSQEGHKNIQYF.

The V gene is TRBV28, the J gene TRBJ2-2; a possible D gene is TRBD1 (6 bases). Per the germline V gene, CDR1 is MDHEN and CDR2 is SYDVKM. The CDR3 sequence is 14 residues long. V was trimmed by 8 bases and J by 7 bases, leaving 17 bases between them. The CDR3, as DNA: TGTGCCAGCCAAACCGGAGAGGGACACGGGGAGCTGTTTTTT. Protein sequence: CASQTGEGHGELFF.

The rearrangement links TRBV27 to TRBJ1-2; 9 bases are a match to TRBD1. Germline CDR1 MNHEY, CDR2 SMNVEV (reference sequence). The ends lost 5 bases at V and 2 bases at J; junction bases unmatched: 6. The CDR3 length is 15 residues. CDR3 nucleotides: TGTGCCAGCAGTCCAGGACAGGGGTTAAACTATGGCTACACCTTC. Its protein is CASSPGQGLNYGYTF.

The CDR3 DNA reads TGCGCCAGCACCGAGTCTGGCGGGATCTACGAGCAGTACTTC. Amino acid sequence: CASTESGGIYEQYF. This rearrangement joins TRBV10-2 to TRBJ2-7; maybe TRBD2 (6 bases). This CDR3 contains 14 residues. CDR1 is WSHSY and CDR2 is SAAADI in the germline V gene. V lost 7 bases, J lost 3 bases, and 16 bases lay in between.

The genes are TRBV4-1 and TRBJ1-6, with D uncertain. The CDR3 is made up of 14 amino acids. Germline V gives CDR1 MGHRA, CDR2 YSYEKL. V was cut by 0 bases and J by 13 bases, with 13 bases left in between. In nucleotides, the CDR3 is TGCGCCAGCAGCCAAGAACCTCCGGGATCGCCCCTCCACTTT. This encodes CASSQEPPGSPLHF.

The CDR3 region has the DNA TGTGCCAGCAGCTTAGGTGGGGGGGCCCAAGAGACCCAGTACTTC. Translation: CASSLGGGAQETQYF. V and J are TRBV7-2 and TRBJ2-5, with D possibly being TRBD2 (7 bases). V lost 1 base, J lost 1 base, and 10 bases lay in between. This CDR3 has 15 amino acids. Germline V CDR1 and CDR2: SGHTA, FQGNSA.

The rearrangement links TRBV29-1 to TRBJ1-2; D call uncertain. The CDR3 runs to 11 residues. Germline loops: CDR1 SQVTM, CDR2 ANQGSEA. The V end was cut by 2 bases, the J end by 3 bases, with 4 bases between. This CDR3 is CSVEPYYGYTF. DNA of the CDR3: TGCAGCGTTGAACCGTACTATGGCTACACCTTC. The whole variable domain, remainder taken from reference TRBV29-1 and TRBJ1-2, is SAVISQKPSRDICQRGTSLTIQCQVDSQVTMMFWYRQQPGQSLTLIATANQGSEATYESGFVIDKFPISRPNLTFSTLTVSNMSPEDSSIYLCSVEPYYGYTFGSGTRLTVV.